This entry describes one T cell receptor (beta chain). Its antigen is undetermined. This sample was included in a study of OX40 agonist ivuxolimab in advanced cancers. At the level of the study: Prior anti-PD-1, anti-PD-L1 or anti-CTLA-4 therapy was allowed; more than 30% had some. One patient with hepatocellular carcinoma and two with cutaneous melanoma, three in all, had partial responses.

The table came from immunoSEQ multiplex PCR; TCRdb's copy has only in-frame clones and leaves some out. The sample includes more than 55,000 clones, over 70% of them seen just once. Study results and limitations: The study observed clonal expansion of CD4+ and CD8+ blood T cells by week 6 at 0.1 to 3.0 mg/kg. Clonal expansion was among the lowest in partial responders at 0.1-3.0 mg/kg, especially CD8+.

Looked up from germline, CDR1 is SGHDT and CDR2 is YYEEEE. The V end was cut by 0 bases, the J end by 0 bases, with 3 bases between. CDR3 length equals 14 residues. Specimen: CD4+ or CD8+ T cells sorted from blood, collected in a trial of the OX40 agonist ivuxolimab. This clonotype originated in an adult with an advanced solid tumor such as melanoma, head and neck, liver or kidney cancer. The chain is built from TRBV5-6 and TRBJ2-2; D remains unclear. DNA of the CDR3: TGTGCCAGCAGCTTGGCCACGAACACCGGGGAGCTGTTTTTT. It yields the protein CASSLATNTGELFF.